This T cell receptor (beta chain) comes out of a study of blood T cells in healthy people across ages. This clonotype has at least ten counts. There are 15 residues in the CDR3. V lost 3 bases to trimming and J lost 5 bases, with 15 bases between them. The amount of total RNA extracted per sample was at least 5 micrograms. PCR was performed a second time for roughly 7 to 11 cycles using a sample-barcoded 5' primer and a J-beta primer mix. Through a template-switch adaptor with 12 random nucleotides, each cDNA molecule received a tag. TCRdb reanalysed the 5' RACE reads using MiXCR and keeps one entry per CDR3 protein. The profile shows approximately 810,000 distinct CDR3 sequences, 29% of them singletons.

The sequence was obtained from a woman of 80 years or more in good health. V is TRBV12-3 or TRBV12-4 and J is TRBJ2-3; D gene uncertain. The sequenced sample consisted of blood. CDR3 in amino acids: CASSFGGPKQDTQYF. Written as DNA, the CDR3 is TGTGCCAGCAGTTTCGGTGGGCCAAAGCAAGATACGCAGTATTTT.